This T cell receptor (beta chain) was sequenced during a study of STAT5B mutations in CD4+ large granular lymphocyte leukemia. Sequencing was performed with immunoSEQ multiplex PCR; in TCRdb, only in-frame clones are kept and a portion is missing. The table has about 23,000 clones, approximately 81% seen once; the top ten hold roughly 0.4%. CDR3 length: 16 amino acids. CDR1 and CDR2 from the germline V gene are MGHRA and YSYEKL. V was clipped by 1 base and J by 0 bases, with 10 bases between them. General study results and limits: 25% of private leukemic clonotypes occurred rarely in other patients' non-leukemic repertoires.

Worth noting for this clone: The target antigen is unknown.

The chain carries TRBV4-1 and TRBJ1-3, with a weak D call TRBD1 (5 bases). This receptor was taken from a human donor in good health. Sequencing input: CD4+ T cells from blood buffy coats. Written as DNA, the CDR3 is TGCGCCAGCAGCCAAGGATGGGGCAGCTCTGGAAACACCATATATTTT. Translation gives CASSQGWGSSGNTIYF.